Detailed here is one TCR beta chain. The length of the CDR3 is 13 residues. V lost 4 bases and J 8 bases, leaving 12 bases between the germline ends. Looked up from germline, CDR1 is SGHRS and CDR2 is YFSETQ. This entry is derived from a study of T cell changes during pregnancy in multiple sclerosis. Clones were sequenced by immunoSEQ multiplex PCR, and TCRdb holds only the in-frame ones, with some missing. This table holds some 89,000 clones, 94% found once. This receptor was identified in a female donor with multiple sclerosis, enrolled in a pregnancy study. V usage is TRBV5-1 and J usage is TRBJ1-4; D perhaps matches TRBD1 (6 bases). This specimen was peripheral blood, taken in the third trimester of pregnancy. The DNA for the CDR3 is TGCGCCAGCAGCGTTCAGGGGCTAGAAAAACTGTTTTTT. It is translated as CASSVQGLEKLFF.